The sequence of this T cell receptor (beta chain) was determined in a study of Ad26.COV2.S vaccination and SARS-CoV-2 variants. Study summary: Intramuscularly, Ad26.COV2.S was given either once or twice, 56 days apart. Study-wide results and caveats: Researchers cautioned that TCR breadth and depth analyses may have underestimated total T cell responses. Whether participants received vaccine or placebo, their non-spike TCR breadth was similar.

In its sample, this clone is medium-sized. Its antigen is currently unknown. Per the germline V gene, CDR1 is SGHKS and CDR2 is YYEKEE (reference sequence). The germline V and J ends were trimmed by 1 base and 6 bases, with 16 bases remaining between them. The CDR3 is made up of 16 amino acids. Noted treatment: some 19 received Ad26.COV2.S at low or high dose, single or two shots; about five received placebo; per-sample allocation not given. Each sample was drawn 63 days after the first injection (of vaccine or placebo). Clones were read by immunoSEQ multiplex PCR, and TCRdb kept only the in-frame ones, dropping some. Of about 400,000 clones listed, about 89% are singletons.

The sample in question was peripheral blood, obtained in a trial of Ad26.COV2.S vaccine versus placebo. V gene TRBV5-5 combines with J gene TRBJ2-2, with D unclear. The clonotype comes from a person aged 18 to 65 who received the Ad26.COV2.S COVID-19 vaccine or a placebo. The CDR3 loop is CASSLTTLRSPGELFF. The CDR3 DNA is TGTGCCAGCAGCTTGACAACTCTGAGATCCCCCGGGGAGCTGTTTTTT. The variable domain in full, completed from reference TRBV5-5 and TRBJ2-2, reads DAGVTQSPTHLIKTRGQQVTLRCSPISGHKSVSWYQQVLGQGPQFIFQYYEKEERGRGNFPDRFSARQFPNYSSELNVNALLLGDSALYLCASSLTTLRSPGELFFGEGSRLTVL.